The sequence of this TCR beta chain was determined in a study of T-cell reconstitution after alpha-beta-depleted transplantation in children. This sample's TCRbeta library carried unique molecular identifier barcodes. In TCRdb, the PCR reads were re-called with MiXCR into one record per CDR3 protein. The sample lists 190,000 or so distinct CDR3 sequences, around 5.9% occurring once. Study results and caveats: There were reportedly several hundred expanded graft clones from which alpha-beta T cells came about two months after transplant.

Germline assignment: CDR1 SGHDT and CDR2 YYEEEE. This CDR3 has 14 residues. Deletions cut 7 bases from V and 8 bases from J, with 21 bases between. This clonotype was seen more than once but under ten times. Its antigen is unidentified. The sample consisted of PBMCs, taken before TCRalphabeta/CD19-depleted stem cell transplant. The chain carries TRBV5-6 and TRBJ1-2, with D possibly TRBD1 on 5 matching bases. The TCR was taken from a girl under three years old with combined immunodeficiency, due to receive a stem cell transplant. CDR3 sequence reads: CASGPGALSLGYTF. CDR3 in DNA: TGTGCCAGCGGCCCCGGGGCCCTCTCCCTGGGCTACACCTTC.